This record concerns one TCR beta chain sequence. The sample comes from a study of blood T cell repertoires in COVID-19. Study in general: COVID-19 samples from acute and convalescent phases originated in the United States, Italy and Spain.

The data were produced by immunoSEQ multiplex PCR, yet TCRdb's version contains in-frame clones alone and is incomplete. The table lists about 190,000 clones, about 88% of them singletons. The receptor comes from a man younger than 45 with acute or convalescent COVID-19. The specimen sequenced was peripheral blood.

CDR3 loop: CASSLGKIQGAETGELFF. CDR3 coding DNA: TGTGCCAGCAGCTTAGGGAAGATACAGGGGGCTGAAACCGGGGAGCTGTTTTTT. The chain joins TRBV7-9 to TRBJ2-2; 9 bases are shared with TRBD1. The CDR3 sequence is 18 residues long. With 1 base clipped from V and 5 bases from J, the junction kept 11 bases outside the gene matches. CDR1 is SEHNR, CDR2 FQNEAQ, per germline (reference sequence).